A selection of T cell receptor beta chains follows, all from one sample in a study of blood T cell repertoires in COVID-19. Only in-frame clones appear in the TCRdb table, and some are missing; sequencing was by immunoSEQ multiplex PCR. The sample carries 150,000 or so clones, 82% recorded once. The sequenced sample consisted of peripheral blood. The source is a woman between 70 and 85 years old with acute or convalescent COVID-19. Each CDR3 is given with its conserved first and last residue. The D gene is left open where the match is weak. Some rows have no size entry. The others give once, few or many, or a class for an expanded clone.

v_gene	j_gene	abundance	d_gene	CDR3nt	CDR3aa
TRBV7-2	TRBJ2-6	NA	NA	TGTGCCAGCAGCTTATCAAGAGTCCACGTCCTGACTTTC	CASSLSRVHVLTF
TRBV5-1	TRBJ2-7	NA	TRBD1	TGCGCCAGCAGCGTACAGGGGGCAGAAGAAGAGCAGTACTTC	CASSVQGAEEEQYF
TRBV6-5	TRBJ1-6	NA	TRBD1	TGTGCCAGCAGGAGGACAGGAGTTAATTCACCCCTCCACTTT	CASRRTGVNSPLHF
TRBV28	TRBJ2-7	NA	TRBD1	TGTGCCAGCAGTTTAGGGGGACAGGGGACTTTCGAGCAGTACTTC	CASSLGGQGTFEQYF
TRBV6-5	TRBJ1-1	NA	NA	TGTGCCAGCAGCTTACACCCCGCGGCTGAAGCTTTCTTT	CASSLHPAAEAFF
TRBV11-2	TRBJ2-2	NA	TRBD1	TGTGCCAGCAGCCTACGGACAGGGGAGAACACCGGGGAGCTGTTTTTT	CASSLRTGENTGELFF
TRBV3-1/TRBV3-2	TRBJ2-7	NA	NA	TGTGCCAGCAGCACCGGGACACTCTACGAGCAGTACTTC	CASSTGTLYEQYF
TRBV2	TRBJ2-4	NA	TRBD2	TGTGCCAGCAGCCCTCCGGGACTAGCGGGACGGGACATTCAGTACTTC	CASSPPGLAGRDIQYF
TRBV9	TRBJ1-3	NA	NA	TGTGCCAGCAGCGTAGACCCGAGCTCTGGAAACACCATATATTTT	CASSVDPSSGNTIYF
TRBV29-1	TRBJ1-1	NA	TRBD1	TGCAGCGGCGGACAGGGGAGGACTGAAGCTTTCTTT	CSGGQGRTEAFF
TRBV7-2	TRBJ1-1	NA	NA	TGTGCCAGCAGCTTCTGGGGGGGAGGGGGCACTGAAGCTTTCTTT	CASSFWGGGGTEAFF
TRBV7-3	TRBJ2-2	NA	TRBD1	TGTGCCAGCAGCTTAGACAGACAGGGGGCTGGGGAGCTGTTTTTT	CASSLDRQGAGELFF
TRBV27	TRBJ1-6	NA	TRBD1	TGTGCCAGCAGTTCTGGTCGGACAGGGCTCCTCACCCTCCACTTT	CASSSGRTGLLTLHF
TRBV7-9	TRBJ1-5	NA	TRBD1	TGTGCCAGCAGCTCCCGATGGGACAGGGGAAGGAATCAGCCCCAGCATTTT	CASSSRWDRGRNQPQHF
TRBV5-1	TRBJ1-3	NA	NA	TGCGCCAGTCGAGGGAGTATGTCTTCTGGAAACACCATATATTTT	CASRGSMSSGNTIYF
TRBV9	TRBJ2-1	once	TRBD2	TGTGCCAGCAGCGTCGGGACTAAGCCTCAGCAGTTCTTC	CASSVGTKPQQFF
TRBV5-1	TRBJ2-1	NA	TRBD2	TGCGCCAGCAGCCAGGGACTAGTGCTGGATGAGCAGTTCTTC	CASSQGLVLDEQFF
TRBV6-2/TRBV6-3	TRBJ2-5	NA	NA	TGTGCCAGCAGCCTCGAGAAGACCCAGTACTTC	CASSLEKTQYF
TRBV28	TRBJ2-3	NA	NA	TGTGCCAGCAGCCCAACGCAGGGTCCCACACACGGTACGCAGTATTTT	CASSPTQGPTHGTQYF
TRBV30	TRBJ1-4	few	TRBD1	TGTGCCTCATTCCTAGGACAGGGTAATGAAAAACTGTTTTTT	CASFLGQGNEKLFF
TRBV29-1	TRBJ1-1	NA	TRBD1	TGCAGCGTCGGACAGGGGAACACTGAAGCTTTCTTT	CSVGQGNTEAFF
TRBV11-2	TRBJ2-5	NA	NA	TGTGCCAGCAGCTTAGTCAGTGTACAAGAGACCCAGTACTTC	CASSLVSVQETQYF
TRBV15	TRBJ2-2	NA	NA	TGTGCCACCAGCAGAGACAGGGGAACCGGGGAGCTGTTTTTT	CATSRDRGTGELFF
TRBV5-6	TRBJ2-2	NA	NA	TGTGCCAGCAGCTTGGTCTACAGCTACACCGGGGAGCTGTTTTTT	CASSLVYSYTGELFF
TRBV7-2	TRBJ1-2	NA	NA	TGTGCCAGCAGCTTAGCGGGAGGAAGGGGCTATGGCTACACCTTC	CASSLAGGRGYGYTF
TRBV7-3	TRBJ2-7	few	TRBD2	TGTGCCAGCAGCCCTTCGGGGGGTGGCCCCTACGAGCAGTACTTC	CASSPSGGGPYEQYF
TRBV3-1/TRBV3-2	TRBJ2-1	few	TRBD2	TGTGCCAGCAGCCCATTAGCGGGAGCCACCTCCTACAATGAGCAGTTCTTC	CASSPLAGATSYNEQFF
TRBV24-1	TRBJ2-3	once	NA	TGTGCCACCAGTGACTCCAGCGGAGGAGCAAGCACAGATACGCAGTATTTT	CATSDSSGGASTDTQYF
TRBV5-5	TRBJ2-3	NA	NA	TGTGCCAGCAGCCCCGACAGGTTCCCGACGTTTACGCAGTATTTT	CASSPDRFPTFTQYF
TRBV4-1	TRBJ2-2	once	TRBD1	TGCGCCAGCAGGGACAGGGGCGGGGAGCTGTTTTTT	CASRDRGGELFF
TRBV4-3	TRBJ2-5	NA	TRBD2	TGCGCCAGCAGCCAAGGGGTAGCGGGGATACAAGAGACCCAGTACTTC	CASSQGVAGIQETQYF
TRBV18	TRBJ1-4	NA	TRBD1	TGTGCCAGCTCGATAGTGAGGGGGCAAGGTGAAAAACTGTTTTTT	CASSIVRGQGEKLFF
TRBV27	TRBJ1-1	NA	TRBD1	TGTGCCAGCACGAGGGGACAGGGTAAGACGAACACTGAAGCTTTCTTT	CASTRGQGKTNTEAFF
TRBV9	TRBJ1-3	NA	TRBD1	TGTGCCAGCAGCGTAGCGGGACAGACCTCTGGAAACACCATATATTTT	CASSVAGQTSGNTIYF
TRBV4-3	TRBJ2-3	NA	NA	TGCGCCAGCAGCCTGGCGAAACAGGAATCAGATACGCAGTATTTT	CASSLAKQESDTQYF
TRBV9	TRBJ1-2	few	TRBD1	TGTGCCAGCAGCGCGGACAGGGTCTCTGGCTACACCTTC	CASSADRVSGYTF
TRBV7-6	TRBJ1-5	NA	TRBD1	TGTGCCAGCAGCCCGGAGGGGGCGCTAAGCAATCAGCCCCAGCATTTT	CASSPEGALSNQPQHF
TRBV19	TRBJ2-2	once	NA	TGTGCCAGTAGTATCGAAAGAGCCACCGGGGAGCTGTTTTTT	CASSIERATGELFF
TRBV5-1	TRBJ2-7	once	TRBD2	TGCGCCAGCAGCAAGGGACTAGCGGGAGTCTACGAGCAGTACTTC	CASSKGLAGVYEQYF
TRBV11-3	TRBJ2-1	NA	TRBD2	TGTGCCAGCAGCCTTACTAGCGGCAACTACAATGAGCAGTTCTTC	CASSLTSGNYNEQFF
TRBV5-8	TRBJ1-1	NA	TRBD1	TGTGCCAGCAGCATCGGACAGGGGGTGAACACTGAAGCTTTCTTT	CASSIGQGVNTEAFF